These T cell receptor beta chains were read from a single sample in a study of cytomegalovirus exposure and HLA in healthy donors. Profiled with immunoSEQ multiplex PCR; TCRdb holds only in-frame clones, not every one. The sample records 200,000 to 250,000 clones, just over 75% being singletons. The sequencing sample was made of PBMCs. The source is a woman aged 60-75 years in good health and CMV-seropositive. The CDR3 runs from the conserved cysteine through the conserved F or W. The D gene is left open where the match is weak. Clone size is stated in some rows and not others, as once, few, many or a class when expanded.

- | TRBJ2-3 | TRBV19 | - | TGTGCCTCTACTAGAGATCCTAGCACAGATACGCAGTATTTT | CASTRDPSTDTQYF
TRBD1 | TRBJ2-3 | TRBV18 | - | TGTGCCAGCTCAGACCGGACAGGTTTCACAGATACGCAGTATTTT | CASSDRTGFTDTQYF
- | TRBJ1-2 | TRBV28 | - | TGTGCCAGCAGTTCCGTCGGCTACACCTTC | CASSSVGYTF
- | TRBJ1-4 | TRBV9 | - | TGTGCCAGCAGCGTAGATCAGGGGAGGGGTGAAAAACTGTTTTTT | CASSVDQGRGEKLFF
- | TRBJ2-3 | TRBV4-1 | - | TGCGCCAGCAGCCAGAAGGGGAAAATCGGCACAGATACGCAGTATTTT | CASSQKGKIGTDTQYF
- | TRBJ1-2 | TRBV28 | - | TGTGCCAGCAGTTTTTTAAGGAGTCGGGGCTACACCTTC | CASSFLRSRGYTF
TRBD1 | TRBJ2-2 | TRBV10-3 | - | TGTGCCATCAAAGGGGGCCAGTTGAACACCGGGGAGCTGTTTTTT | CAIKGGQLNTGELFF
TRBD1 | TRBJ1-3 | TRBV19 | - | TGTGCCAGCGGGACAGGGGGAAACACCATATATTTT | CASGTGGNTIYF
- | TRBJ2-7 | TRBV2 | - | TGTGCCAGCAGTGAATTCAACGAGCAGTACTTC | CASSEFNEQYF
TRBD2 | TRBJ2-7 | TRBV27 | - | TGTGCCAGCAGTAGGACTAGCGGGAGACACGAGCAGTACTTC | CASSRTSGRHEQYF
TRBD1 | TRBJ2-1 | TRBV19 | once | TGTGCCAGTATCCACAGGGGAAGCGACAATGAGCAGTTCTTC | CASIHRGSDNEQFF
- | TRBJ1-2 | TRBV27 | - | TGTGCCAGCAGTTTTAACGGTAACTATGGCTACACCTTC | CASSFNGNYGYTF
TRBD2 | TRBJ2-1 | TRBV10-3 | - | TGTGCCACCAGTGGGCACGGGACTACCAACAATGAGCAGTTCTTC | CATSGHGTTNNEQFF
- | TRBJ2-3 | TRBV7-9 | - | TGTGCCAGCAGCTCAAAGGAACAGGGACCGGCGGATACGCAGTATTTT | CASSSKEQGPADTQYF
- | TRBJ2-7 | TRBV6-1 | - | TGTGCCAGCAGTGAACCGGGACAAGGTGTCGAGCAGTACTTC | CASSEPGQGVEQYF
TRBD1 | TRBJ1-1 | TRBV18 | - | TGTGCCAGCTCACCGGACGAACAGGGGCAAGCTTTCTTT | CASSPDEQGQAFF
- | TRBJ2-1 | TRBV21-1 | few | TGTGCGCCTCCCCCGGGACAGGGGGTACCCAATGAGCAGTTCTTC | CAPPPGQGVPNEQFF
- | TRBJ1-4 | TRBV5-1 | - | TGCGCCAGCAGCTTGGGCCAGGGGTATGAAAAACTGTTTTTT | CASSLGQGYEKLFF
- | TRBJ2-7 | TRBV10-3 | - | TGTGCCATCAGTGAGTCCTTGGGGGCTCAGGAGCAGTACTTC | CAISESLGAQEQYF
- | TRBJ1-3 | TRBV15 | - | TGTGCCACCAGCAGAGATCACGCACTTGTGGGAAACACCATATATTTT | CATSRDHALVGNTIYF
- | TRBJ2-3 | TRBV4-2 | - | TGTGCCAGCAGGGGGGGGGCTAGCACAGATACGCAGTATTTT | CASRGGASTDTQYF
TRBD1 | TRBJ2-2 | TRBV6-5 | - | TGTGCCAGCAGCTTTACAGGGGGGTACACCGGGGAGCTGTTTTTT | CASSFTGGYTGELFF